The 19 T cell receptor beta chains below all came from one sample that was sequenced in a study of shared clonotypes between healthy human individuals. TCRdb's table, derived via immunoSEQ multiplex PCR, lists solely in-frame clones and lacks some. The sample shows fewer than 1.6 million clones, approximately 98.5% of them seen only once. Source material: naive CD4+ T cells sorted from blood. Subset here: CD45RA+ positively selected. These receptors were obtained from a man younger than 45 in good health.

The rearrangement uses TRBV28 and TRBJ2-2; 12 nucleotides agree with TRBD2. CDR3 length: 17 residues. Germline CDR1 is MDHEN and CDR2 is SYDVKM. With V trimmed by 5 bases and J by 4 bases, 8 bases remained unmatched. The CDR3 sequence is CASSHRRLAGATGELFF. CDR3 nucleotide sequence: TGTGCCAGCAGTCACCGCCGACTAGCGGGAGCCACCGGGGAGCTGTTTTTT.

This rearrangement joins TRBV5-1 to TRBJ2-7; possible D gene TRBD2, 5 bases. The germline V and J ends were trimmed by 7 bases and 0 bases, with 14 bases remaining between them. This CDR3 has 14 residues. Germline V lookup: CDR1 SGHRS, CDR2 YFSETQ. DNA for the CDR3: TGCGCCAGCGGATCTCCGGGATCCTCCTACGAGCAGTACTTC. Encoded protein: CASGSPGSSYEQYF.

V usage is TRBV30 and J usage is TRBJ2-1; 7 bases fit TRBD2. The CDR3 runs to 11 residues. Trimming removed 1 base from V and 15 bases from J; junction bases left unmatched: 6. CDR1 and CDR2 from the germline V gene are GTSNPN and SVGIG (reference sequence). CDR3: CAWSAGGGGFF. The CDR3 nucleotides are TGTGCCTGGAGTGCCGGCGGCGGGGGGTTCTTC. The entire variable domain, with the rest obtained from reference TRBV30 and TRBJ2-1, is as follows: SQTIHQWPATLVQPVGSPLSLECTVEGTSNPNLYWYRQAAGRGLQLLFYSVGIGQISSEVPQNLSASRPQDRQFILSSKKLLLSDSGFYLCAWSAGGGGFFGPGTRLTVL.

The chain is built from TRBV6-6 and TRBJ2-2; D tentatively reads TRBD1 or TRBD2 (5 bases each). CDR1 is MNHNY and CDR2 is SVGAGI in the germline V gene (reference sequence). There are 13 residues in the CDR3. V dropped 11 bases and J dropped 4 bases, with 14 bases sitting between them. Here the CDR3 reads CAVRDGGTGELFF. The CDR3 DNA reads TGTGCCGTACGGGACGGAGGCACCGGGGAGCTGTTTTTT.

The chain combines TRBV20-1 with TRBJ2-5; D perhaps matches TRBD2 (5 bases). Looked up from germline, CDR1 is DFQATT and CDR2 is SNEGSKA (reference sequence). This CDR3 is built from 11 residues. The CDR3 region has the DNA TGCAGCGGATCGCGGGAAGAGACCCAGTACTTC. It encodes CSGSREETQYF.

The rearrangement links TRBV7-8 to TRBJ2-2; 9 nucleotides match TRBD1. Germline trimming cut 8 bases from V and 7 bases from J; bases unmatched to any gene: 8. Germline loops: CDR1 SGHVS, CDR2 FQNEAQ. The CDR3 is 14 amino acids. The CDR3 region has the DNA TGTGCCAGCGGTAACAGGGGGCAGAACGGGGAGCTGTTTTTT. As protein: CASGNRGQNGELFF.

The CDR3, as DNA: TGTGCCAGCAGCCCAATTGTGGTTGGCGGCGAAGCTTTCTTT. This gives the protein CASSPIVVGGEAFF. The chain employs TRBV5-5 and TRBJ1-1, with unresolved D. Germline CDR1 and CDR2: SGHKS and YYEKEE (reference sequence). This CDR3 spans 14 amino acids. V shed 4 bases and J shed 8 bases, with 18 bases lying between them.

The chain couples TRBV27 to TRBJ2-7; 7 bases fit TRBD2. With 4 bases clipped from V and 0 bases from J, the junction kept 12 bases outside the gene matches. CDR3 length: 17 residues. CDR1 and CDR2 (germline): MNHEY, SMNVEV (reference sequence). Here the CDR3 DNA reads TGTGCCAGCAGTTCCCTGACAGCAGCGGGACGCTCCTACGAGCAGTACTTC. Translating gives CASSSLTAAGRSYEQYF.

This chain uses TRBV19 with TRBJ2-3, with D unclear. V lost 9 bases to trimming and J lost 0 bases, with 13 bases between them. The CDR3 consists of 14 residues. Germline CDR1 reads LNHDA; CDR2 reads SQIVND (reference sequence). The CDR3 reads CASQTASSTDTQYF. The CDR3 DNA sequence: TGTGCCAGCCAAACAGCTTCTAGCACAGATACGCAGTATTTT. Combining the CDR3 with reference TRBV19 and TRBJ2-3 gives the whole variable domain DGGITQSPKYLFRKEGQNVTLSCEQNLNHDAMYWYRQDPGQGLRLIYYSQIVNDFQKGDIAEGYSVSREKKESFPLTVTSAQKNPTAFYLCASQTASSTDTQYFGPGTRLTVL.

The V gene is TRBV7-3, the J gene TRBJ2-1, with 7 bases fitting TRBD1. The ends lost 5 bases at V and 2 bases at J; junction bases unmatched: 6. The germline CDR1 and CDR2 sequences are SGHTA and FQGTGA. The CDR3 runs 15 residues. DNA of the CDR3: TGTGCCAGCAGCCTCCTAGGACAGGCCTACAATGAGCAGTTCTTC. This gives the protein CASSLLGQAYNEQFF.

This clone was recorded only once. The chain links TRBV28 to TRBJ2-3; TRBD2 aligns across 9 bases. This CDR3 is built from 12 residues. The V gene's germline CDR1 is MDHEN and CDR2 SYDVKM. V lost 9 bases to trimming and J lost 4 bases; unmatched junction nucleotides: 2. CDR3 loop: CASQREADTQYF. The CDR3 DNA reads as TGTGCCAGTCAGCGGGAGGCAGATACGCAGTATTTT.

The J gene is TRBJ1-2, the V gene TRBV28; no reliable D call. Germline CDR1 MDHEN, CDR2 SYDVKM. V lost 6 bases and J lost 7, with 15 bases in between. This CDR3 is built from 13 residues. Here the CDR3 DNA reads TGTGCCAGCAGGCCGACGGACCCGGGTGGCTACACCTTC. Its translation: CASRPTDPGGYTF.

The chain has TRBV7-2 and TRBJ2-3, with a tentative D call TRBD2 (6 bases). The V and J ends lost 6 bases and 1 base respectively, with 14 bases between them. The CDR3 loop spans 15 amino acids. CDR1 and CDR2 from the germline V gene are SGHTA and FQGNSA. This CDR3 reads CASRVTAGRTDTQYF. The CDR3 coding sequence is TGTGCCAGCAGGGTTACGGCGGGACGCACAGATACGCAGTATTTT.

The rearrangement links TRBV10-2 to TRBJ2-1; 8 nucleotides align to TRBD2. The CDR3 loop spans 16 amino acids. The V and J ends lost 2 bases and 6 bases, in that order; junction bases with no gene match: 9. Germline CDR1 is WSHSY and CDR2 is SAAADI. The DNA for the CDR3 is TGCGCCAGCAGTGAGCACCGAGGGGCGGGAGGCAATGAGCAGTTCTTC. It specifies CASSEHRGAGGNEQFF.

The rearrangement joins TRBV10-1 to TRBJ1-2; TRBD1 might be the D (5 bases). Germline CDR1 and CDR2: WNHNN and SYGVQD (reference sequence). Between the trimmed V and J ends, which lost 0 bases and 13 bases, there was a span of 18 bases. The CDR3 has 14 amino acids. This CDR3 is CASSESINLVGATF. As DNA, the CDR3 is TGCGCCAGCAGTGAGTCGATTAATTTGGTCGGGGCCACCTTC.

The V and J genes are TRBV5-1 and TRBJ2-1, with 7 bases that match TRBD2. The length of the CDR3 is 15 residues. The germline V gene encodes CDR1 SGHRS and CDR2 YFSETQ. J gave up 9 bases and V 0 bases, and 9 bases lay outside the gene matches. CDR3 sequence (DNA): TGCGCCAGCAGCTTGGGCGCGGGAGTTAGCAGTGAGCAGTTCTTC. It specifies CASSLGAGVSSEQFF.

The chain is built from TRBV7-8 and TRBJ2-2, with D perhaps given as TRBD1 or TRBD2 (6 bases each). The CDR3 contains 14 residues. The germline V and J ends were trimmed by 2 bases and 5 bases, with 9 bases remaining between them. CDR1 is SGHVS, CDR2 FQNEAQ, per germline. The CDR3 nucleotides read TGTGCCAGCAGCTTAAGGGGGAGGACCGGGGAGCTGTTTTTT. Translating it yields CASSLRGRTGELFF. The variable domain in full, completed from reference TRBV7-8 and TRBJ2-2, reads GAGVSQSPRYKVAKRGQDVALRCDPISGHVSLFWYQQALGQGPEFLTYFQNEAQLDKSGLPSDRFFAERPEGSVSTLKIQRTQQEDSAVYLCASSLRGRTGELFFGEGSRLTVL.

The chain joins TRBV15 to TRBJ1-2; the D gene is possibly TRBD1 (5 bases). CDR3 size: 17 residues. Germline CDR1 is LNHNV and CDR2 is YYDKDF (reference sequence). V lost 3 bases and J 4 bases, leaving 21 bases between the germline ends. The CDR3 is CATSSPSGTPTSYGYTF. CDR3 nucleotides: TGTGCCACCAGCAGCCCCAGTGGGACTCCGACATCCTATGGCTACACCTTC.

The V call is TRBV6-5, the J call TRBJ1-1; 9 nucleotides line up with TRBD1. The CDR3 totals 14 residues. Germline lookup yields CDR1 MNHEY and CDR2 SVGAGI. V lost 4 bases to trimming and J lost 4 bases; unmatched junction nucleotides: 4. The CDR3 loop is CASSSTGGRTEAFF. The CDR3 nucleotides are TGTGCCAGCAGTTCAACAGGGGGCCGCACTGAAGCTTTCTTT.